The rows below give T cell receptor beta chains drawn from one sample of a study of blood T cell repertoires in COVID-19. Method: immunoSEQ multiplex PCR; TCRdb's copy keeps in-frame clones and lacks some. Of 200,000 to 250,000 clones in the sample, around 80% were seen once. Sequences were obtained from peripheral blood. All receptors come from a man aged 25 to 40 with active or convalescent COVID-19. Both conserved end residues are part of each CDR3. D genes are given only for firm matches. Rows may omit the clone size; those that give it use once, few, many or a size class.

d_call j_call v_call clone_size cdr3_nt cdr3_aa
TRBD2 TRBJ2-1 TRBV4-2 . TGTGCCAGCAGCCAAGAGCGGGCGGGAGGGCGATCTGGTGAGCAGTTCTTC CASSQERAGGRSGEQFF
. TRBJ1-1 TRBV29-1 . TGCAGCGTTGATCGGAACACTGAAGCTTTCTTT CSVDRNTEAFF
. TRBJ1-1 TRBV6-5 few TGTGCCAGCATGCTACAGGGAAGGACTGAAGCTTTCTTT CASMLQGRTEAFF
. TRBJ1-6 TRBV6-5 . TGTGCCAGCAGTTATACTGCCTATTCACCCCTCCACTTT CASSYTAYSPLHF
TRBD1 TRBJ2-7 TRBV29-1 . TGCAGCGTTGAAGTCGGGACAGGGAAGGGCGAGCAGTACTTC CSVEVGTGKGEQYF
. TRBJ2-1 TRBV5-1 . TGCGCCAGCAGCTATGACTCGTTCAATGAGCAGTTCTTC CASSYDSFNEQFF
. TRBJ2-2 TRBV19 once TGTGCCAGTGTCGGAGAGAGGAGCACCGGGGAGCTGTTTTTT CASVGERSTGELFF
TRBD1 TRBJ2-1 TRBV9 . TGTGCCAGCAGCGTAGCAGGGACAGGGCTTTCTGAGCAGTTCTTC CASSVAGTGLSEQFF
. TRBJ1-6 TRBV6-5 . TGTGCCAGCAGTATGGGCGGGGGGTTGAATTCACCCCTCCACTTT CASSMGGGLNSPLHF
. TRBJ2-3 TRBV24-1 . TGTGCCACCAGTGATTTGCCTCTAGACTCGAGGGATACGCAGTATTTT CATSDLPLDSRDTQYF
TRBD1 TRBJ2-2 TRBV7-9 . TGTGCCTTAACGGGACAGGGAGGCGCCGGGGAGCTGTTTTTT CALTGQGGAGELFF
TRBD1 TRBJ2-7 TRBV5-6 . TGTGCCAGCAGCTCCCCGGACAGGGGACCCTACGAGCAGTACTTC CASSSPDRGPYEQYF
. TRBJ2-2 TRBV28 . TGTGCCAGCATGTCGGGGGACACCGGGGAGCTGTTTTTT CASMSGDTGELFF
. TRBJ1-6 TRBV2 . TGTGCCAGCAGTGAGGAGAGAACAAATTCACCCCTCCACTTT CASSEERTNSPLHF
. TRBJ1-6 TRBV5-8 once TGTGCCAGCAGCTTCGAGGCCTATAATTCACCCCTCCACTTT CASSFEAYNSPLHF
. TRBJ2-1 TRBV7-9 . TGTGCCAGCAGCCCCCGTAGGGGGGGGGCGGAGGAGCAGTTCTTC CASSPRRGGAEEQFF
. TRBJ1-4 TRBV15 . TGTGCCACCAGCGGGGGGGCAACTAATGAAAAACTGTTTTTT CATSGGATNEKLFF
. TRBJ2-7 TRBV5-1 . TGCGCCAGCAGCGGCGGGACCTCCTCCGACTACGAGCAGTACTTC CASSGGTSSDYEQYF
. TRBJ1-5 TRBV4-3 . TGCGCCAGCAGCCAAGATGGGGGGGTGGGTCAGCCCCAGCATTTT CASSQDGGVGQPQHF
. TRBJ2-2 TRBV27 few TGTGCCAGCAGTTTCGGGGGACCTAGCACCGGGGAGCTGTTTTTT CASSFGGPSTGELFF
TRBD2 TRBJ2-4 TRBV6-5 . TGTGCCAGCAGCATGGGACTAGCGGCAAAAAACATTCAGTACTTC CASSMGLAAKNIQYF
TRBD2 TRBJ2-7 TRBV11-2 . TGTGCCAGCAGCTTCGGCGGGGGACTCTCCTACGAGCAGTACTTC CASSFGGGLSYEQYF
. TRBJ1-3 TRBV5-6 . TGTGCCAGCAGCTTCGCGGCGTGGCTCTCTGGAAACACCATATATTTT CASSFAAWLSGNTIYF
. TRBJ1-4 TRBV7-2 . TGTGCCAGCAGCTTATACTCTACAGCGGCTAATGAAAAACTGTTTTTT CASSLYSTAANEKLFF
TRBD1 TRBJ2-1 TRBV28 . TGTGCCAGCACCGGGACAGGAGGGTATGAGCAGTTCTTC CASTGTGGYEQFF
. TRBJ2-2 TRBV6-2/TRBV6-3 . TGTGCCAGCAGTTACCGCGGGGAGCTGTTTTTT CASSYRGELFF
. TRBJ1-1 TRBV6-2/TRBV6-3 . TGTGCCAGCAGTTACATCGGGAACACTGAAGCTTTCTTT CASSYIGNTEAFF
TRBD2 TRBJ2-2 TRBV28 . TGTGCCAGCAGTTTATGGCTAGCGGGCGGGGAGCTGTTTTTT CASSLWLAGGELFF
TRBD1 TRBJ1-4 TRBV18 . TGTGCCAGCTCACAGGGGACAGGAGGAAAACTGTTTTTT CASSQGTGGKLFF
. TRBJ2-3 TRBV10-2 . TGCGCCAGCAGTCATACGGGGGCAGATACGCAGTATTTT CASSHTGADTQYF
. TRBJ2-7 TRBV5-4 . TGTGCCAGCAGCGCCGGACAAGGCCTATCCTACGAGCAGTACTTC CASSAGQGLSYEQYF
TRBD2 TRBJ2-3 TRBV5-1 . TGCGCCAGCAGCTACCAACTAGCGGGGGCGGCAGATACGCAGTATTTT CASSYQLAGAADTQYF
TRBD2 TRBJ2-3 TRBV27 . TGTGCCAGCAGTCTCATAGCGGGGGCCCCACTTGCCACAGATACGCAGTATTTT CASSLIAGAPLATDTQYF
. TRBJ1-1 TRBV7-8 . TGTGCCAGCAGCTTAGGGGCAGGCACCACTGAAGCTTTCTTT CASSLGAGTTEAFF
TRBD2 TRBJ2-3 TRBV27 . TGTGCCAGCAGTTTCCTAGGGACTAGCGGGGGTAGGACAGATACGCAGTATTTT CASSFLGTSGGRTDTQYF
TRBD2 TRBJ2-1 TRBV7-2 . TGTGCCAGCAGTTCCCATAGCGGGCTCTCCTACAATGAGCAGTTCTTC CASSSHSGLSYNEQFF
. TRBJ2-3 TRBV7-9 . TGTGCCAGCAGCTTAGGGCCCGACTATGGGGGCACAGATACGCAGTATTTT CASSLGPDYGGTDTQYF
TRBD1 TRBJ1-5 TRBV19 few TGTGCCAGCCTCGACAGGGTGGGCAATCAGCCCCAGCATTTT CASLDRVGNQPQHF
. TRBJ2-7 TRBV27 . TGTGCCAGCAGTCCACTGACTCGGCTCGAGCAGTACTTC CASSPLTRLEQYF
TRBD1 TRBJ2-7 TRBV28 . TGTGCCAGCAGTTTACGGGACAGGGGCGAGTACTTC CASSLRDRGEYF